Sequencing of this TCR beta chain was carried out in a study of cytotoxic CD8 clonotypes in ibrutinib-treated CLL. Study as a whole: Results showed some 25 partial and 2 complete responses; following median around 68 months, roughly 14 remained remitted, about 12 advanced.

Produced via immunoSEQ multiplex PCR; TCRdb's table is partial and in-frame only. The sample shows more than 60,000 clones, around 78% of them seen only once. Study observations and caveats: Clonality increased with ibrutinib response but returned toward baseline at progression. Researchers report that baseline clonality outpaced age-matched healthy donors and tracked circulating CD8+ T-cell counts. Public clonotypes were seen rarely and were contracted or stable on treatment.

Comments on this clone: As yet, its antigen is unknown.

The TCR comes from a human donor with chronic lymphocytic leukemia. The specimen comprised PBMCs, sampled after 24 months of ibrutinib treatment.

In DNA form, the CDR3 reads TGCGCCAGCAGCCTGGGAGGGGGACTAGCGACGGAGACCCAGTACTTC. Its translation is CASSLGGGLATETQYF. This chain links TRBV5-1 with TRBJ2-5; TRBD2 matches at 10 bases. The germline V gene has CDR1 SGHRS and CDR2 YFSETQ. J lost 5 bases, V lost 4 bases, and 11 bases had no gene match. This CDR3 comprises 16 residues.